The source of this T cell receptor beta chain is a study of vaccination effects on CD4 cells after COVID-19. Background on the study: Post-vaccine draws lagged the second dose by a median of 72 days.

For this clone: Its target is unknown.

The CDR3 has 15 amino acids. V was clipped by 0 bases and J by 9 bases, with 13 bases between them. CDR1 is SGHRS and CDR2 is YFSETQ in the germline V gene. Produced via immunoSEQ multiplex PCR; TCRdb's table is partial and in-frame only. The sample shows around 67,000 clones, 80% to 85% of them seen only once. ViraFEST used viral peptide pools to expand antigen-specific CD4+ T cells before sequencing. Isolation of CD4+ T cells took place after 10 to 11 days of culture. Everyone in the study got two shots of either the BNT162b2 or mRNA-1273 vaccine. Overall study results and limits: Few convalescent patients, and no early post-infection timepoints, were available to the study.

V gene TRBV5-1 combines with J gene TRBJ1-6; D possibly corresponds to TRBD1 (5 bases). The sequencing here drew on CD4+ T cells from PBMCs cultured with HCoV-229E spike peptides, taken after COVID-19 vaccination. The sequence was collected from a human donor who received a COVID-19 vaccine. The CDR3 coding sequence is TGCGCCAGCAGCTTGGTTCAGGGTACCACTTCACCCCTCCACTTT. Residues: CASSLVQGTTSPLHF. The whole variable domain, remainder taken from reference TRBV5-1 and TRBJ1-6, is KAGVTQTPRYLIKTRGQQVTLSCSPISGHRSVSWYQQTPGQGLQFLFEYFSETQRNKGNFPGRFSGRQFSNSRSEMNVSTLELGDSALYLCASSLVQGTTSPLHFGNGTRLTVT.